Detailed here is one T cell receptor (beta chain). The data are from a study of control samples from healthy donors and cancer patients. Clones were read by immunoSEQ multiplex PCR, and TCRdb kept only the in-frame ones, dropping some. Here the sample spans around 70,000 clones, around nine tenths being singletons. The sequence came from a woman in her forties or fifties with colorectal cancer. The sequencing sample was made of PBMCs.

CDR3 DNA: TGTGCCAGCAGCTTAGGTCTGGAAGATACGCAGTATTTT. This encodes CASSLGLEDTQYF. The rearrangement links TRBV7-3 to TRBJ2-3; no clear D gene. V was trimmed by 2 bases and J by 5 bases, leaving 8 bases between them. CDR3 length: 13 residues. In germline, CDR1 is SGHTA, CDR2 FQGTGA.